Here is one T cell receptor (beta chain) with its context. The PCR ran on 60 Vbeta and 13 Jbeta primers. Clones were sequenced by immunoSEQ multiplex PCR, and TCRdb holds only the in-frame ones, with some missing. The sample has around 200,000 clones; 60% to 85% are singletons. This record belongs to a study of cytomegalovirus exposure and HLA in healthy donors. V lost 2 bases to trimming and J lost 2 bases, with 11 bases between them. CDR1 SGHDN and CDR2 FVKESK come from the germline V gene. This CDR3 contains 15 residues. Donors were nominally healthy when sampled, though unrecorded immune exposures were likely.

This rearrangement joins TRBV14 to TRBJ2-3; D remains unclear. This clonotype originated in a man between 40 and 49 years old in good health and CMV-seronegative. The sequenced sample was PBMCs. DNA of the CDR3: TGTGCCAGCAGCCAATTGATCACTATCACAGATACGCAGTATTTT. This sequence encodes CASSQLITITDTQYF.